A selection of T cell receptor beta chains follows, all from one sample in a study of response to subunit inactivated influenza vaccine. TCRdb fed the RT-PCR reads into MiXCR, producing one record per CDR3 protein. Among 800,000 or so distinct CDR3 sequences listed, around 20% were seen once. Specimen: PBMCs from blood, collected roughly 5 days after vaccination. These receptors were taken from a man aged 50-60 years who received an inactivated influenza vaccine. The CDR3 runs from the conserved cysteine through the conserved F or W. The D gene is left open where the match is weak. Size is omitted from some rows. Given values are once, few, many or a class for expanded clones.

d_call cdr3_length j_call v_call clone_size cdr3_aa cdr3_nt
NA 15 TRBJ2-2 TRBV5-5 NA CASSSGGHVTGELFF TGTGCCAGCAGCTCCGGGGGACACGTCACCGGGGAGCTGTTTTTT
NA 14 TRBJ2-7 TRBV6-1 NA CASSASGPPYEQYF TGTGCCAGCAGTGCCTCGGGACCTCCCTACGAGCAGTACTTC
TRBD1 15 TRBJ1-1 TRBV6-2/TRBV6-3 NA CASGYSTGPNTEAFF TGTGCCAGCGGTTACTCGACAGGGCCGAACACTGAAGCTTTCTTT
TRBD2 14 TRBJ2-5 TRBV29-1 NA CSVGTSGSSETQYF TGCAGCGTAGGGACTAGCGGGAGCTCGGAGACCCAGTACTTC
NA 13 TRBJ1-1 TRBV7-2 NA CASSLNWRPEAFF TGTGCCAGCAGCTTAAATTGGAGGCCTGAAGCTTTCTTT
TRBD2 15 TRBJ2-2 TRBV28 few CASSLWLADTGELFF TGTGCCAGCAGCTTGTGGCTAGCGGATACCGGGGAGCTGTTTTTT
NA 15 TRBJ2-1 TRBV6-5 few CASSYSTSSYNEQFF TGTGCCAGCAGTTACTCGACTAGCTCCTACAATGAGCAGTTCTTC
TRBD2 16 TRBJ2-5 TRBV28 NA CASREPSRGGRKTQYF TGTGCCAGCCGCGAACCCTCCCGGGGCGGGAGAAAGACCCAGTACTTC
NA 15 TRBJ1-3 TRBV7-2 NA CASSLSAHSGNTIYF TGTGCCAGCAGCTTATCCGCCCACTCTGGAAACACCATATATTTT
TRBD1 14 TRBJ1-6 TRBV15 NA CATSKGQGALPLHF TGTGCCACCAGCAAAGGACAGGGAGCTTTACCCCTCCACTTT
TRBD1 13 TRBJ1-1 TRBV29-1 NA CSFEGPTGTVAFF TGCAGCTTTGAGGGGCCTACCGGGACAGTAGCTTTCTTT
TRBD1 13 TRBJ1-6 TRBV6-2/TRBV6-3 NA CASNDRVDSPLHF TGTGCCAGCAACGACAGGGTTGACTCACCCCTCCACTTT
TRBD2 11 TRBJ2-1 TRBV25-1 many CASSGIHEQFF TGTGCCAGTAGCGGGATTCATGAGCAGTTCTTC
TRBD1 14 TRBJ2-7 TRBV9 NA CASSASTGVHEQYF TGTGCCAGCAGCGCAAGTACAGGGGTGCACGAGCAGTACTTC
NA 16 TRBJ2-7 TRBV7-9 few CASSPTWGPARDEQYF TGTGCCAGCAGCCCAACTTGGGGGCCCGCTCGGGACGAGCAGTACTTC
TRBD2 16 TRBJ2-1 TRBV6-1 few CASSRIAGSPYNEQFF TGTGCCAGCAGCCGAATAGCGGGGAGCCCCTACAATGAGCAGTTCTTC
TRBD2 13 TRBJ2-7 TRBV6-2/TRBV6-3 few CASRLAGGIEQYF TGTGCCAGCAGGTTAGCGGGAGGGATCGAGCAGTACTTC
TRBD1 16 TRBJ2-3 TRBV7-9 few CASSRRSQGVADTQYF TGTGCCAGCAGCCGTCGTAGCCAGGGGGTCGCAGATACGCAGTATTTT
NA 18 TRBJ2-2 TRBV4-3 few CASSQEKRQGSNTGELFF TGCGCCAGCAGCCAAGAGAAACGGCAGGGTAGCAACACCGGGGAGCTGTTTTTT
NA 14 TRBJ1-5 TRBV6-5 many CASSYLPGAQPQHF TGTGCCAGCAGTTACCTTCCAGGGGCTCAGCCCCAGCATTTT
NA 15 TRBJ1-6 TRBV20-1 many CSARGWGPYNSPLHF TGCAGTGCTAGAGGGTGGGGACCCTATAATTCACCCCTCCACTTT
TRBD2 17 TRBJ2-1 TRBV28 few CASSLGSGSRSYNEQFF TGTGCCAGCAGTTTGGGGAGCGGGAGTAGGTCCTACAATGAGCAGTTCTTC
NA 13 TRBJ1-2 TRBV27 NA CASSSVQGVGYTF TGTGCCAGCAGTTCCGTCCAGGGCGTGGGCTACACCTTC
TRBD2 14 TRBJ2-3 TRBV7-2 few CASSLGLREGTQYF TGTGCCAGCAGCTTAGGCCTCAGGGAGGGTACGCAGTATTTT
TRBD1 11 TRBJ2-4 TRBV29-1 few CSVGQADIQYF TGCAGCGTCGGACAGGCGGACATTCAGTACTTC
NA 13 TRBJ2-5 TRBV11-2 many CASSYGVRETQYF TGTGCCAGCAGCTATGGGGTCCGAGAGACCCAGTACTTC
NA 14 TRBJ2-5 TRBV12-3/TRBV12-4 NA CASSKPPREETQYF TGTGCCAGCAGTAAGCCTCCCAGGGAAGAGACCCAGTACTTC
TRBD2 14 TRBJ2-3 TRBV7-2 few CASRERGEFDTQYF TGTGCCAGCAGGGAGCGGGGGGAGTTTGATACGCAGTATTTT
NA 14 TRBJ1-1 TRBV7-2 NA CASSLGGLNPEAFF TGTGCCAGCAGCTTAGGGGGGCTCAACCCTGAAGCTTTCTTT
TRBD1 16 TRBJ2-5 TRBV7-2 few CASSPLGQGIQETQYF TGTGCCAGCAGCCCATTGGGACAGGGGATACAAGAGACCCAGTACTTC
TRBD2 19 TRBJ2-1 TRBV11-1 NA CASSLALVVSGSSYNEQFF TGTGCCAGCAGCTTAGCCCTCGTAGTTAGCGGGAGCTCCTACAATGAGCAGTTCTTC
NA 16 TRBJ1-6 TRBV5-1 NA CASSLTGSSYNSPLHF TGCGCCAGCAGCTTGACAGGGAGCTCCTATAATTCACCCCTCCACTTT